This T cell receptor (beta chain) came from a study of immune evolution from preneoplasia to lung adenocarcinoma. On this clone itself: The antigen is undetermined.

CDR3 length equals 15 residues. CDR1 is SGHRS, CDR2 YFSETQ, per germline. Unmatched junction bases numbered 10, after V lost 2 bases and J lost 8 bases. Study findings and constraints: Top clone share appeared to fall from AAH through AIS, MIA, adenocarcinoma. Clonality was highest in normal lung, lower in later-stage lesions apparently.

This table comes from immunoSEQ multiplex PCR, and its TCRdb copy is limited to in-frame clones, with some not included. In the table there are some 6,500 clones, approximately 80% of which are singletons. The clonotype was recovered from a donor at least 70 years old with lung adenocarcinoma. This chain connects TRBV5-1 to TRBJ2-1; 7 bases map to TRBD1. The specimen was FFPE lung adenocarcinoma in situ tissue. CDR3 nucleotide sequence: TGCGCCAGCAGCTTCTTTACACAGGGGTTCGATGAGCAGTTCTTC. As protein: CASSFFTQGFDEQFF. The full variable domain, completed using reference TRBV5-1 and TRBJ2-1, is KAGVTQTPRYLIKTRGQQVTLSCSPISGHRSVSWYQQTPGQGLQFLFEYFSETQRNKGNFPGRFSGRQFSNSRSEMNVSTLELGDSALYLCASSFFTQGFDEQFFGPGTRLTVL.